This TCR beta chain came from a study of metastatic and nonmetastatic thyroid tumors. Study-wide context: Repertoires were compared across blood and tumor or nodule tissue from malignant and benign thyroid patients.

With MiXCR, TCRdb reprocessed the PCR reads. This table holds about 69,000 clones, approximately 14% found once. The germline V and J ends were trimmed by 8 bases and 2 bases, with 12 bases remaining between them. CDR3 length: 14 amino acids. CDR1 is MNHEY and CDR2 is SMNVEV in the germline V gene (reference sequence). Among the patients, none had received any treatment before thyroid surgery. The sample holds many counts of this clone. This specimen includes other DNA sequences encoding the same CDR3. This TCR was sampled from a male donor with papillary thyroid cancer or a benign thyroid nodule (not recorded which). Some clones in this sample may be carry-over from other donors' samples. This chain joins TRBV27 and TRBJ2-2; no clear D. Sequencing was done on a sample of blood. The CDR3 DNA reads TGTGCCAGCCAACGGGCGATAAACACCGGGGAGCTGTTTTTT. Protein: CASQRAINTGELFF.